This T cell receptor (beta chain) derives from a study of CD8 T cells in Susac syndrome. Reverse transcription used roughly 0.5 to 1 ug RNA and random hexamers. MiXCR, run by TCRdb on the immunoSEQ multiplex PCR reads, gives a single entry per CDR3 protein. Counted here are fewer than 140,000 distinct CDR3 sequences, roughly 94% occurring once; the ten biggest clones make up over 0.4%. CDR1 is SEHNR and CDR2 is FQNEAQ in the germline V gene (reference sequence). Trimming removed 0 bases from V and 10 bases from J, with 10 bases in between. The CDR3 loop spans 13 amino acids. V gene TRBV7-9 combines with J gene TRBJ2-1; the D is unclear. The sequence was collected from a human donor with Susac syndrome. Material for sequencing was CD8+ T cells from PBMCs. CDR3 sequence: CASSLAQAFEQFF. CDR3 coding DNA: TGTGCCAGCAGCTTAGCCCAAGCGTTCGAGCAGTTCTTC.